Reported below is one T cell receptor (beta chain). No antigen is known for it. Ipilimumab CTLA-4 blockade and focal radiation were given to patients with chemo-refractory metastatic non-small-cell lung cancer. The sample originates from a study of radiotherapy plus CTLA-4 blockade in lung cancer. The V gene lost 6 bases and the J gene lost 1 base, with 16 bases spanning the gap. The CDR3 has 15 residues. Germline V lookup: CDR1 SGHRS, CDR2 YFSETQ. This table comes from immunoSEQ multiplex PCR, and its TCRdb copy is limited to in-frame clones, with some not included. The sample lists 62,000 or so clones, around 79% occurring once. General study findings and limits: Once radiotherapy plus ipilimumab had been given, TCR clones derived from tumor expanded in blood.

The clonotype originates from a human donor with non-small cell lung cancer who had a complete response to radiotherapy plus ipilimumab. The rearrangement joins TRBV5-1 to TRBJ1-1, with unresolved D. The specimen was peripheral blood, collected from a patient treated with radiotherapy plus ipilimumab. CDR3 bases: TGCGCCAGCAAAAACAATCCAGGCTGGAACACTGAAGCTTTCTTT. It encodes CASKNNPGWNTEAFF.